Shown below are 32 T cell receptor beta chains from a single sample sequenced in a study of response to subunit inactivated influenza vaccine. Using its own MiXCR run on the RT-PCR reads, TCRdb lists one record per CDR3 protein. The sample carries about 530,000 distinct CDR3 sequences, roughly 12% recorded once. This specimen consisted of PBMCs from blood, obtained on the day of vaccination. All receptors derive from a man in his fifties or sixties who received an inactivated influenza vaccine.

This clonotype appeared a single time. J is TRBJ2-1 and V is TRBV11-2; D unclear. The CDR3 is made up of 14 amino acids. Germline V gives CDR1 SGHAT, CDR2 FQNNGV. Trimming stripped 5 bases from V and 10 bases from J, with 18 bases between. The CDR3 here is CASSPTYLRVEQFF. The CDR3 bases are TGTGCCAGCAGCCCAACCTACCTCCGGGTGGAGCAGTTCTTC.

This clonotype has more than one count but fewer than ten. The chain links TRBV19 to TRBJ2-5; D may be TRBD1 or TRBD2 (5 bases each). Trimming left V 5 bases short and J 1 base short, with 11 bases between. CDR1 and CDR2 (germline): LNHDA, SQIVND (reference sequence). This CDR3 is 14 amino acids long. CDR3 protein: CASSYPGTQETQYF. The CDR3 coding sequence is TGTGCCAGTAGTTACCCCGGGACCCAAGAGACCCAGTACTTC.

In this sample, this clonotype turned up many times. This chain uses TRBV29-1 with TRBJ1-1; 8 nucleotides agree with TRBD1. Germline V CDR1 and CDR2: SQVTM, ANQGSEA. The CDR3 is 11 amino acids. V lost 6 bases, J lost 6 bases, and 3 bases stayed unmatched. The CDR3 loop reads CSVGQGAEAFF. CDR3 bases: TGCAGCGTCGGACAGGGTGCTGAAGCTTTCTTT.

The chain is built from TRBV12-3 or TRBV12-4 and TRBJ2-3; D possibly corresponds to TRBD2 (6 bases). V shed 6 bases and J shed 3 bases, with 13 bases lying between them. This CDR3 has 14 residues. DNA for the CDR3: TGTGCCAGCAGCTACAGCGGGCAAACAGATACGCAGTATTTT. It is translated as CASSYSGQTDTQYF.

This clonotype showed up just a few times. The rearrangement uses TRBV11-3 and TRBJ2-2; D perhaps matches TRBD2 (5 bases). Germline V gene data show CDR1 as SGHNT and CDR2 as YENEEA. Trimming removed 4 bases at V and 2 bases at J, with 11 bases between. This CDR3 contains 15 residues. The CDR3 loop is CASSSLGGNTGELFF. The CDR3 DNA sequence: TGTGCCAGCAGCTCCCTAGGAGGTAACACCGGGGAGCTGTTTTTT.

This clonotype showed up many times. The chain has TRBV12-3 or TRBV12-4 and TRBJ1-5; D is uncertain. With 5 bases removed from V and 6 bases from J, the gap between germline ends came to 17 bases. CDR3 length: 15 residues. The CDR3 loop reads CASSIGAGSGQPQHF. CDR3 nucleotides: TGTGCCAGCAGTATCGGCGCGGGCTCGGGTCAGCCCCAGCATTTT.

This clonotype was detected ten times or more. V and J are TRBV4-3 and TRBJ2-2, with D perhaps TRBD2 (6 bases). Germline-derived CDR1 and CDR2 are LGHNA and YSLEER. V lost 0 bases to trimming and J lost 6 bases, with 14 bases between them. CDR3 length equals 16 residues. CDR3: CASSQDRVAVAGELFF. The CDR3 nucleotides read TGCGCCAGCAGCCAAGATAGGGTAGCGGTAGCCGGGGAGCTGTTTTTT.

This clonotype has only a few counts. This sequence joins TRBV12-3 or TRBV12-4 and TRBJ1-5, with 8 bases matching TRBD1. J was trimmed by 6 bases and V by 5 bases; bases with no gene match: 9. The CDR3 is made up of 15 amino acids. CDR3 residues: CASSIRQGNGQPQHF. The CDR3 DNA reads TGTGCCAGCAGTATCCGACAGGGGAACGGTCAGCCCCAGCATTTT.

The gene calls are TRBV28 and TRBJ2-5, with TRBD2 identical over 8 bases. V lost 7 bases to trimming and J lost 5 bases; unmatched junction nucleotides: 9. Germline V gene sequence: CDR1 MDHEN, CDR2 SYDVKM. This CDR3 spans 14 amino acids. The CDR3 region has the DNA TGTGCCAGCACCCCGATCGGGACTAGGGAGACCCAGTACTTC. Translated, it gives CASTPIGTRETQYF.

This clonotype occurred many times. V is TRBV20-1 and J is TRBJ2-5; D call uncertain. The CDR3 sequence is 14 residues long. From germline, CDR1 is DFQATT and CDR2 SNEGSKA (reference sequence). Trimming left V 1 base short and J 5 bases short, with 14 bases between. CDR3: CSARAGPLGETQYF. The CDR3 region has the DNA TGCAGTGCTAGAGCAGGCCCCCTCGGGGAGACCCAGTACTTC.

This clonotype was picked up a small number of times. This chain joins TRBV5-1 and TRBJ1-1, with 12 bases that match TRBD1. J was trimmed by 2 bases and V by 3 bases; bases with no gene match: 11. The length of the CDR3 is 18 residues. CDR1 and CDR2 (germline): SGHRS, YFSETQ. CDR3 loop: CASSSIAGTGGINTEAFF. DNA for the CDR3: TGCGCCAGCAGCTCAATAGCCGGGACAGGGGGCATAAACACTGAAGCTTTCTTT.

There are a few counts of this clonotype. This sequence joins TRBV5-1 and TRBJ2-1; a possible D gene is TRBD1 (6 bases). This CDR3 region has 15 residues. V was cut by 4 bases and J by 6 bases, with 17 bases left in between. Germline CDR1 and CDR2: SGHRS and YFSETQ. CDR3 protein: CASSRSGGRANEQFF. The CDR3 region has the DNA TGCGCCAGCAGCCGAAGTGGGGGCCGTGCCAATGAGCAGTTCTTC.

V usage is TRBV12-3 or TRBV12-4 and J usage is TRBJ2-1; D tentatively reads TRBD1 or TRBD2 (5 bases each). V lost 10 bases and J 7 bases, leaving 23 bases between the germline ends. The CDR3 covers 15 residues. CDR3: CATSLGDPSYNEQFF. The CDR3 DNA follows: TGTGCCACCAGCCTCGGGGACCCCAGTTATAATGAGCAGTTCTTC.

This clonotype was picked up many times. The J gene is TRBJ2-5, the V gene TRBV7-8; 9 positions agree with TRBD2. CDR1 and CDR2 (germline): SGHVS, FQNEAQ. This CDR3 has 15 residues. V was clipped by 7 bases and J by 2 bases; unmatched bases: 8. Here the CDR3 reads CASINLAGSQETQYF. In nucleotides, the CDR3 is TGTGCCAGCATCAACCTAGCGGGATCTCAAGAGACCCAGTACTTC.

This chain uses TRBV20-1 with TRBJ2-2, with 7 bases identical to TRBD2. Germline loops: CDR1 DFQATT, CDR2 SNEGSKA (reference sequence). This CDR3 contains 14 residues. V was pared by 7 bases and J by 0 bases, with 5 bases of the junction left unmatched. DNA of the CDR3: TGCAGTGGGCAGCGGGGAGCGAACACCGGGGAGCTGTTTTTT. Translating it yields CSGQRGANTGELFF.

This clonotype was detected many times. The chain combines TRBV2 with TRBJ2-2; weak D call: TRBD2 (7 bases). This CDR3 is built from 16 residues. Germline V lookup: CDR1 SNHLY, CDR2 FYNNEI. V was cut by 9 bases and J by 4 bases, with 21 bases left in between. CDR3 DNA sequence: TGTGCCAGTCAAGGGGGGGAGCGCCTGGCCACCGGGGAGCTGTTTTTT. Amino acid sequence: CASQGGERLATGELFF.

The chain links TRBV4-3 to TRBJ2-1; D remains ambiguous. The CDR3 loop spans 14 amino acids. CDR1 is LGHNA, CDR2 YSLEER, per germline. The V gene lost 1 base and the J gene lost 8 bases, with 12 bases spanning the gap. The CDR3 bases are TGCGCCAGCAGCCAAGGTTGGGGTAACCATGAGCAGTTCTTC. Its protein is CASSQGWGNHEQFF.

This clonotype has more than one count but fewer than ten. The chain couples TRBV4-3 to TRBJ2-5; D could derive from TRBD1 or TRBD2 (6 bases each). The CDR3 spans 15 residues. The germline V gene encodes CDR1 LGHNA and CDR2 YSLEER. The ends were cut back, 2 bases at V and 5 bases at J, with 15 bases in the middle. The CDR3 DNA follows: TGCGCCAGCAGCCAATGGGGGGCCCCGGGGGAGACCCAGTACTTC. Translated, it gives CASSQWGAPGETQYF.

The chain is built from TRBV29-1 and TRBJ2-7; 14 nucleotides line up with TRBD2. With V trimmed by 7 bases and J by 0 bases, 17 bases remained unmatched. CDR1 is SQVTM and CDR2 is ANQGSEA in the germline V gene. CDR3 size: 19 residues. The CDR3 DNA is TGCAGCGGGTACGCACTGTCATCCGGGACTAGCGGGAGCTCCTACGAGCAGTACTTC. Its translation: CSGYALSSGTSGSSYEQYF.

The rearrangement uses TRBV29-1 and TRBJ2-7, with D maybe TRBD1 (5 bases). The CDR3 runs to 13 residues. The V gene lost 7 bases and the J gene lost 4 bases, with 17 bases spanning the gap. Looked up from germline, CDR1 is SQVTM and CDR2 is ANQGSEA. DNA of the CDR3: TGCAGCGCGTCTGGGGCTGATGCGTACGAGCAGTACTTC. This gives the protein CSASGADAYEQYF.

The chain links TRBV4-1 to TRBJ2-1; 8 bases map to TRBD1. The CDR3 consists of 15 residues. J was trimmed by 8 bases and V by 1 base; bases with no gene match: 7. Germline V gene sequence: CDR1 MGHRA, CDR2 YSYEKL. The CDR3, as DNA: TGCGCCAGCAGCCAAGGGCCAGGGGGCACGGATGAGCAGTTCTTC. Translating gives CASSQGPGGTDEQFF.

The chain has TRBV6-2 or TRBV6-3 and TRBJ2-7; 8 bases fit TRBD1. This CDR3 contains 14 residues. Germline values: CDR1 MNHEY, CDR2 SVGEGT. J lost 5 bases, V lost 6 bases, and 9 bases had no gene match. The CDR3 DNA reads TGTGCCAGCAGCCGATACAGGGGGGATAACGAGCAGTACTTC. Protein product: CASSRYRGDNEQYF.

The V call is TRBV29-1, the J call TRBJ2-7, with 9 bases identical to TRBD1. Germline V gene sequence: CDR1 SQVTM, CDR2 ANQGSEA. With 5 bases clipped from V and 6 bases from J, the junction kept 11 bases outside the gene matches. The CDR3 extends over 14 amino acids. The CDR3 nucleotides are TGCAGCGTTCCTGGGGGACAGGGAAGAGGCGAGCAGTACTTC. It yields the protein CSVPGGQGRGEQYF.

The V call is TRBV29-1, the J call TRBJ1-3; D may be TRBD1 (5 bases). The CDR3 length is 12 residues. V lost 7 bases and J lost 2, with 9 bases in between. The germline gives CDR1 SQVTM, CDR2 ANQGSEA. CDR3 amino acids: CSARDPGNTIYF. The CDR3 DNA is TGCAGCGCCCGGGACCCTGGAAACACCATATATTTT. Together with reference TRBV29-1 and TRBJ1-3, the CDR3 gives the full variable domain: SAVISQKPSRDICQRGTSLTIQCQVDSQVTMMFWYRQQPGQSLTLIATANQGSEATYESGFVIDKFPISRPNLTFSTLTVSNMSPEDSSIYLCSARDPGNTIYFGEGSWLTVV.

This clonotype was seen a handful of times. The chain has TRBV11-1 and TRBJ2-2; 7 bases agree with TRBD2. The CDR3 spans 18 residues. V was pared by 5 bases and J by 0 bases, with 12 bases of the junction left unmatched. The germline V gene encodes CDR1 SGHAT and CDR2 FQDESV (reference sequence). For the CDR3, the DNA is TGTGCCAGCAGCACCACTAGGGGACTAAGAGCGAACACCGGGGAGCTGTTTTTT. Encoded protein: CASSTTRGLRANTGELFF.

This clonotype was observed a few times. The CDR3 region is CAISENHSGANVLTF. DNA for the CDR3: TGTGCCATCAGTGAGAACCACTCTGGGGCCAACGTCCTGACTTTC. The chain employs TRBV10-3 and TRBJ2-6; D gene uncertain. CDR3 length: 15 residues. CDR1 is ENHRY and CDR2 is SYGVKD in the germline V gene. V was cut by 2 bases and J by 0 bases, with 5 bases left in between.

The chain joins TRBV27 to TRBJ2-1; unclear D gene. The CDR3 is made up of 13 amino acids. Germline CDR1 is MNHEY and CDR2 is SMNVEV (reference sequence). Trimming shortened V by 0 bases and J by 12 bases, and 12 bases separated the two germline ends. In nucleotides, the CDR3 is TGTGCCAGCAGTTTATCCCCTCGGTCTGGGCAGTTCTTC. It translates to CASSLSPRSGQFF.

This clonotype was seen only a few times. The V call is TRBV4-2, the J call TRBJ2-7; 9 bases are shared with TRBD1. The CDR3 contains 14 residues. J was trimmed by 6 bases and V by 4 bases; bases with no gene match: 7. Per germline, CDR1 LGHNA and CDR2 YNFKEQ. CDR3 in DNA: TGTGCCAGCAGCCTCCGGGACAGGGACGGCGAGCAGTACTTC. Translating it yields CASSLRDRDGEQYF.

The V and J genes are TRBV7-8 and TRBJ2-6; maybe TRBD2 (6 bases). There are 19 residues in the CDR3. V lost 3 bases to trimming and J lost 1 base, with 19 bases between them. Per germline, CDR1 SGHVS and CDR2 FQNEAQ. CDR3 in DNA: TGTGCCAGCAGCTTTCGTATCACTAGCTCTAGATCTGGGGCCAACGTCCTGACTTTC. Residues: CASSFRITSSRSGANVLTF.

This clonotype appeared many times. V gene TRBV4-1 combines with J gene TRBJ2-5, with D hard to call. CDR3 length equals 14 residues. V shed 3 bases and J shed 2 bases, with 10 bases lying between them. Germline values: CDR1 MGHRA, CDR2 YSYEKL. As DNA, the CDR3 is TGCGCCAGCAGCCATCACGGGCGACAAGAGACCCAGTACTTC. Protein sequence: CASSHHGRQETQYF.

The gene calls are TRBV28 and TRBJ2-7, with D maybe TRBD1 (5 bases). Deletions cut 5 bases from V and 2 bases from J, with 13 bases between. The germline gives CDR1 MDHEN, CDR2 SYDVKM. This CDR3 has 14 residues. The DNA for the CDR3 is TGTGCCAGCAGTCCCGGACAAAGTGCCTACGAGCAGTACTTC. Its protein product is CASSPGQSAYEQYF.

This chain joins TRBV29-1 and TRBJ2-7, with 9 bases fitting TRBD2. The germline gives CDR1 SQVTM, CDR2 ANQGSEA. The CDR3 consists of 12 residues. The junction had 5 bases not matched to a gene; V was cut back by 7 bases and J by 4 bases. CDR3 sequence: CSGSSGRYEQYF. CDR3 sequence (DNA): TGCAGCGGATCGAGCGGGAGGTACGAGCAGTACTTC.